A selection of T cell receptor beta chains follows, all from one sample in a study of T cell responses to AZD1222 COVID-19 vaccine. Using immunoSEQ multiplex PCR, the repertoire was profiled, and TCRdb retains in-frame clones only, with some absent. The sample yields more than 75,000 clones, about nine tenths seen once. Specimen: peripheral blood, collected on day 0 of AZD1222 vaccination. These TCRs come from an adult in good health. Both conserved end residues are part of each CDR3. The D gene is left open where the match is weak. The size field is filled for only some rows; it gives once, few, many or a size class.

clone_size d_call j_call v_call cdr3_aa cdr3_nt
NA NA TRBJ2-1 TRBV7-2 CASSLAVSGHNEQFF TGTGCCAGCAGCTTAGCGGTTAGCGGCCACAATGAGCAGTTCTTC
NA NA TRBJ2-5 TRBV9 CASSPLARETQYF TGTGCCAGCAGCCCCCTGGCGAGAGAGACCCAGTACTTC
NA TRBD2 TRBJ2-5 TRBV3-1/TRBV3-2 CASSQRTSGEETQYF TGTGCCAGCAGCCAAAGGACTAGCGGGGAAGAGACCCAGTACTTC
NA TRBD1 TRBJ1-5 TRBV6-2/TRBV6-3 CASRSQGANNQPQHF TGTGCCAGCCGTTCACAGGGGGCTAACAATCAGCCCCAGCATTTT
NA NA TRBJ2-1 TRBV15 CATSRPHTAFNEQFF TGTGCCACCAGCAGACCTCACACCGCCTTCAATGAGCAGTTCTTC
NA TRBD1 TRBJ1-2 TRBV25-1 CASSDPGQLRNNYGYTF TGTGCCAGCAGTGATCCGGGACAGCTACGAAATAACTATGGCTACACCTTC
NA NA TRBJ2-3 TRBV19 CASSIVQAGTDTQYF TGTGCCAGTAGTATTGTGCAGGCAGGGACAGATACGCAGTATTTT
NA NA TRBJ1-2 TRBV7-2 CASSLGLGTGYGYTF TGTGCCAGCAGCCTTGGGTTGGGAACGGGCTATGGCTACACCTTC
NA TRBD1 TRBJ1-6 TRBV6-5 CATTPGGGYNSPLHF TGTGCCACAACCCCAGGGGGCGGCTATAATTCACCCCTCCACTTT
NA TRBD2 TRBJ2-2 TRBV19 CASSIGSGRFTGELFF TGTGCCAGTAGTATAGGTAGCGGGAGATTCACCGGGGAGCTGTTTTTT
NA TRBD1 TRBJ2-1 TRBV10-1 CASSGRTGGGRNEQFF TGCGCCAGCAGTGGTCGGACAGGGGGCGGTAGAAATGAGCAGTTCTTC
once NA TRBJ2-7 TRBV6-5 CASSNRVPNYEQYF TGTGCCAGCAGCAACAGGGTCCCTAACTACGAGCAGTACTTC
NA NA TRBJ1-1 TRBV18 CASSPEWGSPEAFF TGTGCCAGCTCACCAGAGTGGGGGTCTCCTGAAGCTTTCTTT
few NA TRBJ1-1 TRBV5-4 CASSLAAGMNTEAFF TGTGCCAGCAGCTTGGCCGCGGGAATGAACACTGAAGCTTTCTTT
NA NA TRBJ1-4 TRBV10-3 CAISRDSINEKLFF TGTGCCATCTCCAGAGACAGCATCAATGAAAAACTGTTTTTT
NA NA TRBJ2-2 TRBV7-3 CASSFEGHTGTGELFF TGTGCCAGCAGCTTCGAGGGACACACGGGCACCGGGGAGCTGTTTTTT
NA NA TRBJ2-7 TRBV3-1/TRBV3-2 CASSQAGVEQYF TGTGCCAGCAGCCAAGCAGGGGTCGAGCAGTACTTC
NA NA TRBJ1-1 TRBV4-1 CASSQGSRNTEAFF TGCGCCAGCAGCCAGGGATCTAGGAACACTGAAGCTTTCTTT
NA NA TRBJ2-3 TRBV7-2 CASSPGVAASTDTQYF TGTGCCAGCAGCCCCGGCGTTGCGGCAAGCACAGATACGCAGTATTTT
NA NA TRBJ1-1 TRBV28 CASSLWAGPVAEAFF TGTGCCAGCAGTTTATGGGCAGGCCCTGTTGCGGAAGCTTTCTTT
once NA TRBJ2-4 TRBV2 CASRERLPYKNIQYF TGTGCCAGCAGAGAAAGACTGCCCTACAAAAACATTCAGTACTTC
NA NA TRBJ1-2 TRBV5-1 CASSLDVGSNGYTF TGCGCCAGCAGCTTGGACGTGGGCAGCAATGGCTACACCTTC
NA TRBD2 TRBJ2-1 TRBV27 CATPDDGRDYNEQFF TGTGCCACCCCCGACGACGGGAGGGATTACAATGAGCAGTTCTTC
NA NA TRBJ2-2 TRBV10-3 CAISDLGAGELFF TGTGCCATCAGTGATTTGGGGGCCGGGGAGCTGTTTTTT
once NA TRBJ2-7 TRBV20-1 CSASPSISYEQYF TGCAGTGCTAGTCCCTCGATATCCTACGAGCAGTACTTC
NA NA TRBJ2-3 TRBV4-2 CASSQEPVETQYF TGTGCCAGCAGCCAAGAACCCGTAGAGACGCAGTATTTT
NA TRBD1 TRBJ1-5 TRBV19 CASKPGRGQGALGQPQHF TGTGCCTCCAAGCCGGGGAGGGGACAGGGGGCGCTTGGTCAGCCCCAGCATTTT
NA NA TRBJ2-5 TRBV10-3 CAIGTETQYF TGTGCCATCGGTACGGAGACCCAGTACTTC
NA NA TRBJ1-5 TRBV10-3 CAIGEEGMSNQPQHF TGTGCCATCGGGGAGGAGGGGATGAGCAATCAGCCCCAGCATTTT
NA NA TRBJ2-7 TRBV27 CASSFPADEQYF TGTGCCAGCAGTTTCCCGGCTGACGAGCAGTACTTC
once TRBD2 TRBJ2-1 TRBV24-1 CATSAKLAGGRDEQFF TGTGCCACCAGTGCCAAACTAGCGGGGGGAAGGGATGAGCAGTTCTTC
NA TRBD1 TRBJ2-5 TRBV6-5 CASRRDSQEETQYF TGTGCCAGCAGACGGGACAGTCAGGAAGAGACCCAGTACTTC
NA TRBD1 TRBJ1-2 TRBV6-5 CASSYSGTGVYGYTF TGTGCCAGCAGTTACAGCGGGACAGGGGTCTATGGCTACACCTTC
NA TRBD1 TRBJ1-4 TRBV4-1 CASSQATAGQDEKLFF TGCGCCAGCAGCCAAGCAACGGCGGGACAGGATGAAAAACTGTTTTTT
few NA TRBJ1-5 TRBV11-2 CASSTGWTQPQHF TGTGCCAGCAGCACAGGGTGGACTCAGCCCCAGCATTTT
NA TRBD1 TRBJ1-3 TRBV5-1 CASSSTGAHSGNTIYF TGCGCCAGCAGCTCAACAGGGGCCCACTCTGGAAACACCATATATTTT
once NA TRBJ2-1 TRBV4-1 CASSQGVSSYNEQFF TGCGCCAGCAGCCAAGGAGTGAGCTCCTACAATGAGCAGTTCTTC
NA NA TRBJ2-1 TRBV7-9 CASSLASASSYNEQFF TGTGCCAGCAGCTTAGCTAGCGCCAGCTCCTACAATGAGCAGTTCTTC
NA NA TRBJ1-5 TRBV28 CASNRGFGPQHF TGTGCCAGCAATCGGGGGTTTGGGCCCCAGCATTTT
many NA TRBJ2-3 TRBV2 CASSEADSGPEYF TGTGCCAGCAGTGAAGCCGACTCGGGACCGGAGTATTTT
NA TRBD2 TRBJ2-2 TRBV7-2 CASSLQGLAVGELFF TGTGCCAGCAGCTTACAGGGACTAGCGGTCGGGGAGCTGTTTTTT
NA TRBD1 TRBJ1-4 TRBV19 CASSTGRGYEKLFF TGTGCCAGTAGTACTGGCAGGGGGTATGAAAAACTGTTTTTT
NA NA TRBJ1-5 TRBV19 CASSISSNQPQHF TGTGCCAGTAGTATTTCAAGCAATCAGCCCCAGCATTTT
NA TRBD1 TRBJ2-7 TRBV28 CASSLITGVPYEQYF TGTGCCAGCAGTCTCATCACAGGGGTCCCCTATGAGCAGTACTTC
NA TRBD1 TRBJ1-3 TRBV7-9 CASSLDEGAPGNTIYF TGTGCCAGCAGCTTAGACGAGGGGGCTCCTGGAAACACCATATATTTT
once TRBD1 TRBJ2-2 TRBV9 CASSGETGAATLKGGELFF TGTGCCAGCAGCGGGGAGACAGGGGCTGCGACCTTAAAGGGCGGGGAGCTGTTTTTT
NA TRBD2 TRBJ2-3 TRBV3-1/TRBV3-2 CASSLYRLAGGTDTQYF TGTGCCAGCTCGCTCTATCGACTAGCGGGGGGGACAGATACGCAGTATTTT
NA TRBD2 TRBJ2-5 TRBV6-5 CASSHRRGVETQYF TGTGCCAGCAGCCACCGCCGGGGGGTAGAGACCCAGTACTTC